The present entry profiles one T cell receptor beta chain with its context. The target of this receptor is not known. No per-base quality is available; no much larger clone lies one base away. The library was prepared using the immunoSEQ multiplex PCR assay. For the multiplex PCR, a mixture combining 60 forward primers for TCR Vbeta segments and 13 reverse primers for TCR Jbeta segments was used. Amplification of the CDR3 region of rearranged TCR beta genes was performed with a multiplex PCR assay on genomic DNA. Amplified TCR beta libraries were sequenced as 87-base-pair reads on the Illumina HiSeq System. From the authors' description of their analysis: A later analysis tallied around 82 million unique TCR beta chains across the 700 or so repertoires, and some 10 million of those chains were shared by two or more donors. A nearest-neighbor algorithm error-corrected the raw reads and collapsed the reads into unique sequences, merging closely related sequences to remove PCR and sequencing errors. To assign V, D and J gene segments, CDR3 sequences were aligned to IMGT reference sequences. For a sequence to be retained, a match of at least six nucleotides to both a V gene segment and a J gene segment was required. Rearrangements were classified as productive when the CDR3 lacked stop codons and remained in frame with V and J, and all other rearrangements were classified as non-productive. CDR3 was defined by IMGT convention, running from the second conserved V-encoded cysteine to the conserved J-encoded phenylalanine. The earlier analysis of 587 of the donors excluded any sequence lacking an unambiguous match to a single V gene segment. In an earlier analysis of about 590 of the donors, a V segment was called functional when productive rearrangements were above 56.7%, and segregating when the standard deviation between donors exceeded 5%. A statistical classification framework was developed to diagnose cytomegalovirus status using the catalog of TCR beta chain sequences. In a later analysis, V and J genes were assigned by comparing TCR nucleotide sequences against IMGT/GENE-DB human TR gene sequences. Using the TCRdist pipeline, a later analysis assigned CDR3 sequences along with most-parsimonious VDJ recombination scenarios. In a later analysis, every TCR beta chain was defined by the combination of its CDR3 amino acid sequence and its V-gene family, and reads without a unique V-gene family were dropped. As a way to deal with suspected cross-contamination and a sequencing artifact, a later analysis dropped hundreds of nucleotide sequences that were highly shared and had low generation probability. In a later analysis, a clonal expansion index for each public chain was calculated from normalized within-repertoire ranks of inferred template counts. A later analysis computed generation probabilities with a VDJ recombination model fitted to out-of-frame rearrangements, and checked the results against IGoR. Hypergeometric tests were used in a later analysis to score TCR-TCR, TCR-HLA and TCR-CMV co-occurrence, with a repertoire-size bias correction applied to the TCR pairs. To estimate false discovery rates, a later analysis permuted the HLA or CMV assignments 20 times. A later analysis grouped co-occurring TCRs with DBSCAN, adding TCRdist sequence similarity when clustering within HLA-allele-positive subsets. Repertoires with fewer than 30,000 or more than 120,000 public chains, plus five repertoires with anomalous nucleotide sharing, were excluded from co-occurrence clustering. Sourced from immuneACCESS, this table was stored by TCRdb with only in-frame sequences that have V and J called. A share of the clones is absent; for the studies checked, an unresolved V gene accounts for under half, and the remainder has no known explanation. The D gene and trimming were derived from the DNA, and the V and J assignments and clone size from that table. The sample table holds fewer than 150,000 clones, of which around 80% were seen once. The top ten constitute under 7.5% of the sample.

The cohort consisted of 600 to 700 healthy bone marrow donors. Cohort members were all nominally healthy when sampled, although unrecorded immune exposures were likely present. The donor tested CMV seropositive and was one of the 289 seropositive cohort members. A peripheral blood sample was collected from each donor, and TCR beta sequencing was performed on peripheral blood mononuclear cells. The Qiagen DNeasy Blood Extraction Kit was used to extract genomic DNA from the blood cell samples. The data were obtained in a study of cytomegalovirus exposure and HLA in healthy donors (dated by TCRdb to about 2017). A note on the overall study: According to an earlier analysis of a few hundred of the donors, some 170 million T cells yielded some 120 million unique TCR beta sequences and about 280 Gb of sequence data. Roughly 300 gigabases of sequencing data and approximately 85 million unique TCR sequences were included in an early release covering about 600 HLA-typed donors. Among the roughly 410 genotyped donors, 75% to 90% belonged to the genetic ancestry cluster associated with self-reported Caucasian donors. The study was designed to test whether signatures of past pathogen exposure could be identified by cataloging public T cell receptors. The T cell repertoires of 670 or so subjects were profiled by immunosequencing and related to cytomegalovirus serostatus. In addition to the first cohort of 650 to 800 subjects, a separate validation cohort of some 120 different subjects was used. High-throughput TCR immunosequencing, statistical association of individual TCRs with disease status, and machine learning were combined to predict cytomegalovirus infection status. A later analysis re-examined previously published TCR beta repertoires from 610 or so donors and added high-resolution HLA genotyping to investigate patterns of TCR occurrence. Rather than using new phenotypic data, the later analysis identified candidate immune exposures from TCR beta sequences and from how often those sequences occurred across donors. In an earlier analysis of 587 of the donors, high-throughput TCR beta sequencing was used to judge whether each TCR beta V gene segment behaved as functional or pseudogenic. Donor age, sex, ethnicity and CMV serostatus were collected together with the repertoire data. In a later genetic analysis, genome-wide SNP genotypes for about three fifths of the roughly 670 donors were used, and that subset was treated as a discovery cohort. Every repertoire in the discovery cohort had been generated on one and the same sequencing platform. Both class I and class II loci were covered by HLA typing, at four-digit resolution. The number of donors typed differed by locus, with about 629-630 for A, B, C, DRB1 and DQB1, more than 500 for DQA1, 600 to 610 for DPA1, and 450 to 480 for DPB1. Several DR-DQ haplotypes were treated as single units for association and clustering because of strong linkage in the cohort. On average, about 200,000 unique TCR beta nucleotide sequences were sequenced per donor among 300 to 500 genotyped donors of the cohort, with approximately 18% of those sequences being non-productive. Study-wide findings and limitations: When HLA alleles, especially DR and DQ, strongly co-occurred, TCR associations were difficult to assign to individual alleles. The authors suggested that the approach could potentially be generalized to other disease states and immunological phenotypes. According to a later analysis, TCR association rates differed among HLA loci, with DRB1 alleles showing the most associated TCRs and HLA-C alleles showing the fewest. A later genetic analysis reported fewer N-insertions in productive TCRs among donors in an Asian-associated ancestry cluster than the roughly 720-donor mean. A group of highly shared sequence variants was considered likely to be a technical artifact of the sequencing pipeline. A later genetic analysis associated a missense DCLRE1C variant with V-gene and J-gene trimming of TCR beta chains, and an independent cohort replicated the association. The only immune exposure information available for the cohort was CMV serostatus. At a false discovery rate of 0.05, a later analysis linked about 17,000 TCR beta sequences to specific HLA alleles. Broadly in line with IMGT annotations, most TCR beta V segments showed up in productive rearrangements about 87% or about 30% of the time in an earlier analysis of several hundred of the donors. In a later analysis, HLA-associated TCR beta chains were found to be more clonally expanded and to have lower generation probabilities than equally common non-associated chains. According to a later analysis, parvovirus B19, influenza, CMV and Epstein-Barr virus appeared linked to several top co-occurrence clusters. Linkage disequilibrium might explain the correlated functional status among segregating V segments, but an unknown experimental factor could not be excluded. In the study, approximately 160 TCR beta chains were listed as associated with cytomegalovirus. The classifier was reported to diagnose cytomegalovirus status with high specificity and sensitivity in both the original cohort and the validation cohort. Some IMGT-functional V segments, including TRBV6-2 and TRBV6-3, could not be told apart with the 87-base-pair reads, so those segments were excluded. Sequencing depth was assumed to be roughly uniform across donors in the presence/absence analyses, though that assumption may not hold. Because HLA typing was unavailable for some donors at each locus, only the typed subset was used in association tests. Most CMV-associated TCR beta chains appeared to be HLA-restricted in a later analysis, and the HLA associations seemed to be driven largely by CMV exposure. Approximately 16 rarely observed V segments, including chromosome 9 orphons, were excluded from the earlier analysis of several hundred of the donors because counts were too low. In this cohort, only TCR beta chains were sequenced, and detectable features were limited by the absence of alpha or paired-chain data. Three of the identified cytomegalovirus-associated TCR beta chains were confirmed in vitro to be specific for cytomegalovirus antigens. A further reported finding was that TCR beta sequences accurately predicted the HLA-A and HLA-B alleles for most subjects in the first cohort. While some public TCRs were present in many individuals, most TCR sequences turned up only very rarely across donors.

The CDR3 spans 17 residues, from the cysteine through the phenylalanine. The entry retains the CDR3 DNA only, 51 bases that are in frame from base 1. CDR1 and CDR2 were assigned from the germline V gene as LGHNA and YSLEER. Ends trimmed: V by 3 bases, J by 2 bases; bases unmatched to a gene: 11. In this chain, TRBV4-3 is recombined with TRBJ2-3; the junction holds 7 bases that match TRBD1. This TCR was recovered from a man aged 35 to 55 in good health and CMV-seropositive. What was sequenced was PBMCs. The CDR3 has the sequence CASSQSPGQKHTDTQYF. The DNA reads as follows: TGCGCCAGCAGCCAGTCCCCGGGACAGAAGCACACAGATACGCAGTATTTT.